In this sample, the clone carrying this T cell receptor (beta chain) turned up a few times. Germline CDR1 and CDR2: SGHRS and YFSETQ. The CDR3 is made up of 15 amino acids. J lost 8 bases, V lost 4 bases, and 7 bases had no gene match. Per the study methods: Reference gene primer amplification gave estimated nucleated cell counts. Here immunoSEQ multiplex PCR was the method, and the copy in TCRdb shows in-frame clones only, minus some. The DNA gave D and trimming, while V, J and clone size come from that table. The table records about 40,000 clones, over 60% of them present only once. This record comes from a study of blood T cell repertoires in COVID-19. Study-wide context: Researchers got acute and convalescent COVID-19 samples from the United States, Italy and Spain.

The V and J genes are TRBV5-1 and TRBJ1-4; TRBD1 matches 11 bases. The sequence was collected from a woman aged 70-85 years with acute or convalescent COVID-19. The sequenced sample was peripheral blood. CDR3 coding DNA: TGCGCCAGCAGCCAAAGGACAGGGGGCGTCGAAAAACTGTTTTTT. Encoded protein: CASSQRTGGVEKLFF.